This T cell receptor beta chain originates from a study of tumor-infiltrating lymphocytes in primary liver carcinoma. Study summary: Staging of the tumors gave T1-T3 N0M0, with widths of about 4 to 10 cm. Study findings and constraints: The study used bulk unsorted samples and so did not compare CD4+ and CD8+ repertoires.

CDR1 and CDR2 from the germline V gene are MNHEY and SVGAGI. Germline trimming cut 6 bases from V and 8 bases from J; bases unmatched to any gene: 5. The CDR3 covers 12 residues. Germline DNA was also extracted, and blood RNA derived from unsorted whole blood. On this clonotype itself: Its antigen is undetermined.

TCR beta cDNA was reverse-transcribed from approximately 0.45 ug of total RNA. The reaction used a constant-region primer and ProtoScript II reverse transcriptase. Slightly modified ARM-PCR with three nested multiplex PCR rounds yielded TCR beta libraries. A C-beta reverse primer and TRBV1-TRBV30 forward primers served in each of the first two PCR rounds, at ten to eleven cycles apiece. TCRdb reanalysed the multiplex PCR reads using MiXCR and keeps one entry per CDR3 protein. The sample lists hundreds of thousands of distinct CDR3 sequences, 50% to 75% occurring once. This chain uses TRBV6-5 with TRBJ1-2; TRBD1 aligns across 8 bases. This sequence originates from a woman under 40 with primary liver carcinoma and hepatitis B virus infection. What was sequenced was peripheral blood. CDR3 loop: CASRTGASGYTF. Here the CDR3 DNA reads TGTGCCAGCAGGACAGGGGCGAGCGGCTACACCTTC.